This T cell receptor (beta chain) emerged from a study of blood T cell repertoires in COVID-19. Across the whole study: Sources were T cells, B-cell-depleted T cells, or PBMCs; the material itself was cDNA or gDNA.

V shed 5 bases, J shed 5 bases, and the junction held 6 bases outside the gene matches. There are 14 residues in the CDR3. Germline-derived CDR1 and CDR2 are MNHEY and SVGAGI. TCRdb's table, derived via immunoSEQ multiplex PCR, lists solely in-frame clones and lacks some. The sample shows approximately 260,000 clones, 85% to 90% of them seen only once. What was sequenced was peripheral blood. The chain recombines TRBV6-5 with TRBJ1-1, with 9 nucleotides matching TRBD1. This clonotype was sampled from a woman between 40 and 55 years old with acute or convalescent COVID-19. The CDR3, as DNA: TGTGCCAGCAGTATGGGACAGGGAAGAACTGAAGCTTTCTTT. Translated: CASSMGQGRTEAFF.